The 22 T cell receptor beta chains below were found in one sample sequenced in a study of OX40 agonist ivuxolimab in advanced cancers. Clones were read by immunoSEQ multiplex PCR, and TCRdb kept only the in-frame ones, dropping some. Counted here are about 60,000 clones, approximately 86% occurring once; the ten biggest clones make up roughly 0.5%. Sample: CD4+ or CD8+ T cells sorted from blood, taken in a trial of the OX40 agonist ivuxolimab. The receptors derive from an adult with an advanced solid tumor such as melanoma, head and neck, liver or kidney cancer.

CDR3 protein: CASSSGGGNSPLHF. The DNA for the CDR3 is TGCGCCAGCAGCTCGGGGGGGGGTAATTCACCCCTCCACTTT. V gene TRBV5-1 combines with J gene TRBJ1-6; perhaps TRBD1 as D (5 bases). Germline V CDR1 and CDR2: SGHRS, YFSETQ. The CDR3 runs 14 residues. The ends were cut back, 3 bases at V and 6 bases at J, with 10 bases in the middle.

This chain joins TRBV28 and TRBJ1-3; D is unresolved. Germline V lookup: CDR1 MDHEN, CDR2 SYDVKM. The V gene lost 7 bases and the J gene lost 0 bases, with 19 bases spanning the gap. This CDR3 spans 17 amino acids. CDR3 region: CASTTLFRGHSGNTIYF. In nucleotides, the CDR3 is TGTGCCAGCACCACCCTCTTCCGGGGTCACTCTGGAAACACCATATATTTT.

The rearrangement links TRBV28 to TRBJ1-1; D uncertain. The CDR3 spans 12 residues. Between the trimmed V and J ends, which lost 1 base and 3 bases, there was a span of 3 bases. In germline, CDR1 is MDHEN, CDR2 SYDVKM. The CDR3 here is CASSLSYTEAFF. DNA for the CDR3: TGTGCCAGCAGTTTATCCTACACTGAAGCTTTCTTT.

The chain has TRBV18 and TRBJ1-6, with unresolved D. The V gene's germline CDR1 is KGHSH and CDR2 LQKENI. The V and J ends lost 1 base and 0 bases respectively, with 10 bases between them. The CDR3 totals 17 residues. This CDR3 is CASSPRPDLSYNSPLHF. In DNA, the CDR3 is TGTGCCAGCTCACCACGACCCGACCTCTCCTATAATTCACCCCTCCACTTT.

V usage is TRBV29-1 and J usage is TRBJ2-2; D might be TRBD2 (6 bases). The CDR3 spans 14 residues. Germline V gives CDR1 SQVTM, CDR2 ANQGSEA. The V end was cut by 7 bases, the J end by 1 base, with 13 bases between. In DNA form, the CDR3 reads TGCAGCGGCTCGCCCGGGAGGAACACCGGGGAGCTGTTTTTT. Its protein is CSGSPGRNTGELFF.

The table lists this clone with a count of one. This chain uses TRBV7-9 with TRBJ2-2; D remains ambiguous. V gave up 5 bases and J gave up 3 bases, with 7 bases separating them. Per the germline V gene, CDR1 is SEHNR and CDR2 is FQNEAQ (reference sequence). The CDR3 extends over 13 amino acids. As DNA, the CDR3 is TGTGCCAGCAGCCTAACCGACACCGGGGAGCTGTTTTTT. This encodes CASSLTDTGELFF.

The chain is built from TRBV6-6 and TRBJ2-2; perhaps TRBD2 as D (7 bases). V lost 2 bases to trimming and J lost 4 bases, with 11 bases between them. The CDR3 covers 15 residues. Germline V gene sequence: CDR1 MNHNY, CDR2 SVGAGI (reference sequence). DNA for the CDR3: TGTGCCAGCAGTTACAGGGGGGGCACCACCGGGGAGCTGTTTTTT. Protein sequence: CASSYRGGTTGELFF.

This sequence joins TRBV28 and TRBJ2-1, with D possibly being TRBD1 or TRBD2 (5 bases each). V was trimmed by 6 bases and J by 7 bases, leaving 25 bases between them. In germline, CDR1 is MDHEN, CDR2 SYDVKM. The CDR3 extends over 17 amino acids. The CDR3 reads CASSSAGRDEAWNEQFF. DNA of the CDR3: TGTGCCAGCAGCTCCGCCGGCAGGGACGAGGCTTGGAATGAGCAGTTCTTC.

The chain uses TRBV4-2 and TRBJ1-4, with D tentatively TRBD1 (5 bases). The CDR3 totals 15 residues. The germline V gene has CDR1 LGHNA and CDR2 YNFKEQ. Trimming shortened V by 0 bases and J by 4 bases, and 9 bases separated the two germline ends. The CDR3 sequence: CASSQEKRGNEKLFF. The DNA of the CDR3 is TGTGCCAGCAGCCAAGAGAAAAGGGGTAATGAAAAACTGTTTTTT.

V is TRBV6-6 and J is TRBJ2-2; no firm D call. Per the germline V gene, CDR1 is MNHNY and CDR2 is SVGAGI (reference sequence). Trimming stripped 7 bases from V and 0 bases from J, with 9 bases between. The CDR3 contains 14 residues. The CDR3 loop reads CASIKHANTGELFF. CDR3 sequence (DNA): TGTGCCAGCATCAAACACGCGAACACCGGGGAGCTGTTTTTT.

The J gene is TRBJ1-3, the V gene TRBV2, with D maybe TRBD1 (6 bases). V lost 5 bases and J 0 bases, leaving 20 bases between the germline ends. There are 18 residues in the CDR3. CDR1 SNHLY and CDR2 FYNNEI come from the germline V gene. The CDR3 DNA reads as TGTGCCAGCAGTCAAGGGGGATACGGTGGAAGCTCTGGAAACACCATATATTTT. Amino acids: CASSQGGYGGSSGNTIYF. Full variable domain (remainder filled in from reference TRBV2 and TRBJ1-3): EPEVTQTPSHQVTQMGQEVILRCVPISNHLYFYWYRQILGQKVEFLVSFYNNEISEKSEIFDDQFSVERPDGSNFTLKIRSTKLEDSAMYFCASSQGGYGGSSGNTIYFGEGSWLTVV.

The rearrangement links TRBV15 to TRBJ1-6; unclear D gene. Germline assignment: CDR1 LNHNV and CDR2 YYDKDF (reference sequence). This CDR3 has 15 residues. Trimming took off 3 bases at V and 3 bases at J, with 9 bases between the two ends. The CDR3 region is CATSSFPVYNSPLHF. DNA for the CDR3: TGTGCCACCAGCAGCTTCCCCGTCTATAATTCACCCCTCCACTTT.

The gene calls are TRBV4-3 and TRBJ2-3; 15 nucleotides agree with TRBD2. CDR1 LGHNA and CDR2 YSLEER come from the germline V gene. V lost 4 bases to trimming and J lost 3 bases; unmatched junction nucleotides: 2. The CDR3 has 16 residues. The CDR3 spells CASSLGTSGGTDTQYF. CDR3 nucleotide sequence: TGCGCCAGCAGCCTCGGGACTAGCGGGGGGACAGATACGCAGTATTTT.

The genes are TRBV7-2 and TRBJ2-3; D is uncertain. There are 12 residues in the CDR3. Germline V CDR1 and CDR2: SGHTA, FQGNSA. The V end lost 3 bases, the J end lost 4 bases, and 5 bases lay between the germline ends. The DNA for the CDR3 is TGTGCCAGCAGCTTTATGTCAGATACGCAGTATTTT. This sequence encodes CASSFMSDTQYF. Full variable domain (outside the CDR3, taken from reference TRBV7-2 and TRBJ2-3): GAGVSQSPSNKVTEKGKDVELRCDPISGHTALYWYRQSLGQGLEFLIYFQGNSAPDKSGLPSDRFSAERTGGSVSTLTIQRTQQEDSAVYLCASSFMSDTQYFGPGTRLTVL.

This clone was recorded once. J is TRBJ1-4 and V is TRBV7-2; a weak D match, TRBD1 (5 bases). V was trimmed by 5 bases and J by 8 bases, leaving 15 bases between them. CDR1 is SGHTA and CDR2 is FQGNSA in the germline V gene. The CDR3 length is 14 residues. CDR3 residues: CASSPGPAWEKLFF. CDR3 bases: TGTGCCAGCAGCCCGGGGCCTGCTTGGGAAAAACTGTTTTTT.

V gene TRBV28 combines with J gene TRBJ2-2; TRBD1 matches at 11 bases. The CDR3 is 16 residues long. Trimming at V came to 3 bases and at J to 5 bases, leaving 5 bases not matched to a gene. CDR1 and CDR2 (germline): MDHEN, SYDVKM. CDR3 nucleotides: TGTGCCAGCAGTTTTACGGGACAGGGGGGAACCGGGGAGCTGTTTTTT. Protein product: CASSFTGQGGTGELFF.

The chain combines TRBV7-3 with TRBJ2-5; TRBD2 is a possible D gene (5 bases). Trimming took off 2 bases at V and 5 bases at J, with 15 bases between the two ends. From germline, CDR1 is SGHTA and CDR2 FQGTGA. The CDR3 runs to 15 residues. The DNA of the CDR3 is TGTGCCAGCAGCTTACCGCGGAGGATTAGGGAGACCCAGTACTTC. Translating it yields CASSLPRRIRETQYF.

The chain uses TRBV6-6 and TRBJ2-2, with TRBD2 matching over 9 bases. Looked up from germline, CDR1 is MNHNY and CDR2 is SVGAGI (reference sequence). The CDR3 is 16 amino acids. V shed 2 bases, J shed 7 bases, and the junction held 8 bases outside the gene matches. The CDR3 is CASSYVSGGTGGELFF. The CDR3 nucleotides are TGTGCCAGCAGTTACGTGAGCGGGGGGACCGGCGGGGAGCTGTTTTTT.

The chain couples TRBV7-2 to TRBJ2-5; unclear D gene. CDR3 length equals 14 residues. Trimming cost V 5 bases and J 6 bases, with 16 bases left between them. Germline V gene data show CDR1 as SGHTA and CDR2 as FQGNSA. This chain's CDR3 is CASSTPTPPKTQYF. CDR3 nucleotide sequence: TGTGCCAGCAGCACCCCAACTCCTCCTAAGACCCAGTACTTC.

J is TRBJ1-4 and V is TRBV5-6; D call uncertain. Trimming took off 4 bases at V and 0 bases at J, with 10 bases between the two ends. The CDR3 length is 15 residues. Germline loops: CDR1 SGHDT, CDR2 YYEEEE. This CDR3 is CASSERGTTNEKLFF. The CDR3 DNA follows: TGTGCCAGCAGCGAACGTGGTACAACTAATGAAAAACTGTTTTTT.

CDR3 coding DNA: TGCAGCGTTGATAGTTCTAACTATGGCTACACCTTC. Encoded protein: CSVDSSNYGYTF. V usage is TRBV29-1 and J usage is TRBJ1-2; no definite D call. Germline V gives CDR1 SQVTM, CDR2 ANQGSEA. The CDR3 is made up of 12 amino acids. Trimming removed 3 bases at V and 0 bases at J, with 5 bases between.

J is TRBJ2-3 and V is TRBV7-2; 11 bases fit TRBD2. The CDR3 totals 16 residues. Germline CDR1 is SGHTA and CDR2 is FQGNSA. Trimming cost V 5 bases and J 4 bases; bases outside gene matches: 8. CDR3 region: CASSAIAGGRSDTQYF. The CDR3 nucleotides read TGTGCCAGCAGCGCTATAGCGGGGGGGAGGTCAGATACGCAGTATTTT.